This T cell receptor (beta chain) comes out of a study of T cells in tumors after PD-1 blockade. Study in general: No patient had prior checkpoint blockade, systemic immunosuppression, or radiotherapy within 4 weeks. Study-wide results and limits: Some novel exhausted tumor clones appeared in pre-treatment blood, suggesting peripheral recruitment. Most post-therapy expanded exhausted CD8+ clones were new, undetected before treatment.

Only in-frame clones appear in the TCRdb table, and some are missing; sequencing was by immunoSEQ multiplex PCR. The sample comprises roughly 8,500 clones, about 68% of which are singletons, and 4.5% rests with the top ten. Germline V gene sequence: CDR1 WSHSY, CDR2 SAAADI. Trimming shortened V by 3 bases and J by 11 bases, and 11 bases separated the two germline ends. The CDR3 spans 11 residues. In its sample, this clone was seen a few times. Its antigen is unknown. Before and after PD-1 blockade, biopsies were collected from the same primary tumor site. The sample consisted of tumor tissue, taken after anti-PD-1 treatment. V usage is TRBV10-2 and J usage is TRBJ2-7, with D unresolved. The TCR comes from a human donor with basal cell carcinoma. The CDR3 protein is CASSEKGSEYF. CDR3 nucleotide sequence: TGCGCCAGCAGTGAAAAGGGCAGCGAGTACTTC.